This T cell receptor beta chain was sequenced in a study of blood T cells in healthy people across ages. Study-wide results and caveats: The unknown donor CMV status may have confounded expanded clonotype changes.

Total RNA extracted from each sample amounted to at least 5 micrograms. Comment on this clonotype: The target antigen is unknown. A junction boundary mismatches the germline segment, possibly from a read error.

Together with a sample-barcoded 5' primer, a J-beta primer mix was included in a second PCR lasting about 7 to 12 cycles. Each cDNA molecule was tagged by a template-switch adaptor that had 12 random nucleotides. TCRdb independently ran MiXCR on the 5' RACE reads; one entry per CDR3 protein. The sample yields approximately 850,000 distinct CDR3 sequences, roughly 44% seen once. Germline CDR1 is SNHLY and CDR2 is FYNNEI. The CDR3 is 12 residues long. Material: blood. The clonotype originates from a man aged 60-69 years in good health. The V call is TRBV2, the J call TRBJ2-1; D is unresolved. In nucleotides, the CDR3 is TGTGCCAGCAGTGGGGATGTCGATGAGCGGTTCTTC. Protein: CASSGDVDERFF.